The rows below give T cell receptor beta chains drawn from one sample of a study of blood T cell repertoires in COVID-19. Method: immunoSEQ multiplex PCR; TCRdb's copy keeps in-frame clones and lacks some. The sample yields some 54,000 clones, 91% seen once. Sequenced material: peripheral blood. The receptors come from a man aged 55 to 70 with acute or convalescent COVID-19. Both conserved end residues are part of each CDR3. Fields, in order: D gene, J gene, V gene, clone size, CDR3 protein, CDR3 DNA. D genes are given only for firm matches. The listing skips clone size in some rows; elsewhere it reads once, few, many or a size class.

d_gene: TRBD1
j_gene: TRBJ1-1
v_gene: TRBV5-4
abundance: .
CDR3aa: CASSIRDREAFF
CDR3nt: TGTGCCAGCAGCATCCGGGACAGGGAAGCTTTCTTT

d_gene: .
j_gene: TRBJ2-2
v_gene: TRBV24-1
abundance: .
CDR3aa: CATSEPGGTGELFF
CDR3nt: TGTGCCACCAGTGAACCCGGGGGCACCGGGGAGCTGTTTTTT

d_gene: .
j_gene: TRBJ2-7
v_gene: TRBV7-2
abundance: once
CDR3aa: CASRPGSGDYEQYF
CDR3nt: TGTGCCAGCAGACCTGGGTCGGGGGACTACGAGCAGTACTTC

d_gene: TRBD1
j_gene: TRBJ2-1
v_gene: TRBV9
abundance: .
CDR3aa: CASSVVQGAMNEQFF
CDR3nt: TGTGCCAGCAGCGTAGTACAGGGGGCAATGAATGAGCAGTTCTTC

d_gene: .
j_gene: TRBJ1-6
v_gene: TRBV10-3
abundance: .
CDR3aa: CAISRLVDNSPLHF
CDR3nt: TGTGCCATCAGTCGACTGGTGGATAATTCACCCCTCCACTTT

d_gene: .
j_gene: TRBJ1-6
v_gene: TRBV5-6
abundance: .
CDR3aa: CASSLVRGAESPLHF
CDR3nt: TGTGCCAGCAGCTTGGTCAGGGGAGCAGAGTCACCCCTCCACTTT

d_gene: .
j_gene: TRBJ1-2
v_gene: TRBV6-6
abundance: .
CDR3aa: CASSVTGGYTF
CDR3nt: TGTGCCAGCAGCGTTACAGGCGGCTACACCTTC

d_gene: TRBD2
j_gene: TRBJ2-1
v_gene: TRBV28
abundance: .
CDR3aa: CASSLPGTSEKQFF
CDR3nt: TGTGCCAGCAGTTTACCCGGGACTAGCGAAAAGCAGTTCTTC

d_gene: .
j_gene: TRBJ1-1
v_gene: TRBV30
abundance: once
CDR3aa: CAWRYGGTEAFF
CDR3nt: TGTGCCTGGAGATACGGGGGAACTGAAGCTTTCTTT

d_gene: TRBD2
j_gene: TRBJ2-5
v_gene: TRBV29-1
abundance: .
CDR3aa: CSVEWTSGAQYF
CDR3nt: TGCAGCGTTGAATGGACTAGTGGGGCCCAGTACTTC

d_gene: .
j_gene: TRBJ1-6
v_gene: TRBV7-2
abundance: .
CDR3aa: CASTPGRAVYNSPLHF
CDR3nt: TGTGCCAGCACCCCCGGGAGGGCGGTTTATAATTCACCCCTCCACTTT

d_gene: .
j_gene: TRBJ1-1
v_gene: TRBV11-2
abundance: .
CDR3aa: CASSQEAGDGNTEAFF
CDR3nt: TGTGCCAGCAGCCAAGAAGCGGGCGACGGTAACACTGAAGCTTTCTTT